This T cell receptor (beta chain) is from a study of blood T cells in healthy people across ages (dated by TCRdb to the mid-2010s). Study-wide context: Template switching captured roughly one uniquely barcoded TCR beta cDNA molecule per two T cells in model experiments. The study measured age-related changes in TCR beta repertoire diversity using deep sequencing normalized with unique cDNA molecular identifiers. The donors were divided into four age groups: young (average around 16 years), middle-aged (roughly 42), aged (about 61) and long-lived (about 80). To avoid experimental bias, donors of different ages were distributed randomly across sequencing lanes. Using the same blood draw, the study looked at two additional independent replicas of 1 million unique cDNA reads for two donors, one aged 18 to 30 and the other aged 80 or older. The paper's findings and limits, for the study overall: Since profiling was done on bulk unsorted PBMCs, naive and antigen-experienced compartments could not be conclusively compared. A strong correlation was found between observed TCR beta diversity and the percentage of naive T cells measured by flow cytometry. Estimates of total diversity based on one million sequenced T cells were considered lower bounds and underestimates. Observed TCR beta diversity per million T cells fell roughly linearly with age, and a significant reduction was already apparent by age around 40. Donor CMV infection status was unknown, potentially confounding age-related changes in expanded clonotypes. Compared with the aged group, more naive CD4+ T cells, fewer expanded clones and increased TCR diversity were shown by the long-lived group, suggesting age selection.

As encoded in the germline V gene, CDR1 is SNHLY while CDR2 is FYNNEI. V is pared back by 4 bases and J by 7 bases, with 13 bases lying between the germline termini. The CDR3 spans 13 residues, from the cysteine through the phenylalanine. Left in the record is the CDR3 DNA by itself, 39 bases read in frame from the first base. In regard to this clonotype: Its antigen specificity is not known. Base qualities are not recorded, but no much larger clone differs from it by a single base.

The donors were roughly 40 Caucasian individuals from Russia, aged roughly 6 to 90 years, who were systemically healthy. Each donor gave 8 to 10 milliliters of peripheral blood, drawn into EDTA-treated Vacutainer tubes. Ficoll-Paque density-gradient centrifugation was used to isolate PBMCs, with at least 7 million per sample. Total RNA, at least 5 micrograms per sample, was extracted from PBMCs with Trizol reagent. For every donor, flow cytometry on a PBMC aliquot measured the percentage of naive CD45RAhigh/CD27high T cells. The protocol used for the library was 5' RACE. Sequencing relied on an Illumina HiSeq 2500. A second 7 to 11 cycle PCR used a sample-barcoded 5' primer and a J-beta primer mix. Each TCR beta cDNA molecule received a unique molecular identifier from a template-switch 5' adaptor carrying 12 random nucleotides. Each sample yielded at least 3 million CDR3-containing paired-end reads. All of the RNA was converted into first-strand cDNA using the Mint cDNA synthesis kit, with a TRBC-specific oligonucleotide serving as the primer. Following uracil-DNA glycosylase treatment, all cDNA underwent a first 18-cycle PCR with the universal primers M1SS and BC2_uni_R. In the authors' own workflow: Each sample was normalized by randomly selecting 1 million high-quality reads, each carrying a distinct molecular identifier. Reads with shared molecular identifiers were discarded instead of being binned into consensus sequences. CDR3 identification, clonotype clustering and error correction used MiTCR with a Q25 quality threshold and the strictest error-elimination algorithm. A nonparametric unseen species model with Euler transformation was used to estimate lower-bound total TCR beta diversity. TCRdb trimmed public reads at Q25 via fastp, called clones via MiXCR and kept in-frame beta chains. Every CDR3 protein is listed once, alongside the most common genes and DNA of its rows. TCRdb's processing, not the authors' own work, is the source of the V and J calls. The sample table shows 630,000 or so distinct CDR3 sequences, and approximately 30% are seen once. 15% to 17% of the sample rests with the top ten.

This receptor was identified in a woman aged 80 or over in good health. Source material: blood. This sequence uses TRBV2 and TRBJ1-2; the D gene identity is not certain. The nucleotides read TGTGCCAGCAGTGCAGCCCTCCGCGGTGGCTACACCTTC. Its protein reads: CASSAALRGGYTF. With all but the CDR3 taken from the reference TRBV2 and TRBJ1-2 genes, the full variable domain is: EPEVTQTPSHQVTQMGQEVILRCVPISNHLYFYWYRQILGQKVEFLVSFYNNEISEKSEIFDDQFSVERPDGSNFTLKIRSTKLEDSAMYFCASSAALRGGYTFGSGTRLTVV.